A single sample is the source of the 2 T cell receptor beta chains below, sequenced in a study of glioma-infiltrating T cells (dated by TCRdb to about 2016). Sequencing used an Illumina MiSeq. The iRepertoire nested amplicon-rescue multiplex PCR (arm-PCR) platform was used to amplify TCR alpha and beta CDR3 regions from RNA. The public reads were reanalyzed by TCRdb: fastp trimming at Q25, MiXCR alignment, in-frame beta chains only. Every entry covers one CDR3 protein and lists the most common genes and DNA from its rows. Here the sample has under 200,000 distinct CDR3 sequences; under 55% occur a single time. 5.2% of the sample belongs to the ten largest clones. The sequencing input was glioma tissue, nonneoplastic brain tissue, or PBMCs (not recorded which). The receptor source for this set is a human donor with low-grade glioma or glioblastoma, undergoing nonglioma brain surgery, or in good health (not recorded which).

Concerning this clonotype itself: Possible read error: a much larger clone is one base away. The CDR3 sequence: CAIRGLEITDTQYF. DNA for the CDR3: TGTGCCATCAGAGGACTAGAGATCACAGATACGCAGTATTTT. The rearrangement joins TRBV10-3 to TRBJ2-3, with 7 bases lining up with TRBD2. CDR3 length equals 14 residues. V was pared by 6 bases and J by 2 bases, with 5 bases of the junction left unmatched. The germline V gene has CDR1 ENHRY and CDR2 SYGVKD.

As regards this clonotype: A much larger clone is a single base away; this may be a read error. The chain uses TRBV6-9 and TRBJ2-7; 9 nucleotides match TRBD2. The V gene end was trimmed by 3 bases and the J gene end by 4 bases; junction bases not matched to a gene: 7. The CDR3 totals 15 residues. Germline values: CDR1 MNHGY, CDR2 SVAAGI. CDR3 region: CASSYYSGRRYEQYF. DNA for the CDR3: TGTGCCAGCAGTTACTACAGCGGGAGGCGGTACGAGCAGTACTTC.